The T cell receptor beta chain described here comes from a study of blood T cell repertoires in COVID-19. Study as a whole: Some COVID-19 samples were acute and others convalescent; all came from the United States, Italy and Spain.

As processed by the authors: The assay estimated nucleated cells by amplifying reference gene primers. Method: immunoSEQ multiplex PCR; TCRdb's copy keeps in-frame clones and lacks some. That table gives V, J and clone size, and the DNA gave D and trimming. The sample holds around 100,000 clones, about 91% seen once. The CDR3 totals 15 residues. Trimming took off 1 base at V and 5 bases at J, with 11 bases between the two ends. CDR1 and CDR2 (germline): SGHTA, FQGNSA. Sequenced input: peripheral blood. The chain uses TRBV7-2 and TRBJ2-2, with D hard to call. The sequence was obtained from a human donor in a cohort sampled during active COVID-19. The CDR3, as DNA: TGTGCCAGCAGCTTAGTCGCCGGTTCAACCGGGGAGCTGTTTTTT. This codes for CASSLVAGSTGELFF. The complete variable domain, with remaining parts taken from reference TRBV7-2 and TRBJ2-2, reads GAGVSQSPSNKVTEKGKDVELRCDPISGHTALYWYRQSLGQGLEFLIYFQGNSAPDKSGLPSDRFSAERTGGSVSTLTIQRTQQEDSAVYLCASSLVAGSTGELFFGEGSRLTVL.